One sample yielded the 9 T cell receptor beta chains listed below, sequenced in a study of tumor and adjacent non-tumor tissue in lung cancer. The template was RNA from unsorted bulk tissue. A modified ARM-PCR protocol with three rounds of nested PCR amplified TCRbeta. TCRdb reprocessed the multiplex PCR reads via MiXCR and lists one record per CDR3 protein. The data show under 150,000 distinct CDR3 sequences, roughly 67% seen once. The sample comprised lung tumor tissue. Every receptor here comes from a man aged 30-40 years with non-small cell lung cancer.

The chain couples TRBV20-1 to TRBJ2-2; D is ambiguous. The V gene's germline CDR1 is DFQATT and CDR2 SNEGSKA (reference sequence). The length of the CDR3 is 15 residues. V was shortened by 0 bases and J by 12 bases, with 20 bases between the two germline ends. The CDR3 DNA reads TGCAGTGCTAGAGATCTAAGGGCACCCACCGAGAAGCTGTTTTTT. Translated: CSARDLRAPTEKLFF.

This clonotype was seen ten or more times. This chain connects TRBV20-1 to TRBJ2-2; 11 bases fit TRBD2. CDR3 length equals 16 residues. Trimming took 6 bases from V and 5 from J; bases not matched to a gene: 11. Germline V gene sequence: CDR1 DFQATT, CDR2 SNEGSKA (reference sequence). CDR3: CSATILAGEETGELFF. CDR3 bases: TGCAGTGCAACGATACTAGCGGGAGAGGAAACCGGGGAGCTGTTTTTT.

This clonotype is medium-sized in the sample. The chain combines TRBV29-1 with TRBJ2-1; D is perhaps TRBD2 (5 bases). The CDR3 loop spans 13 amino acids. The ends were cut back, 4 bases at V and 5 bases at J, with 12 bases in the middle. Germline loops: CDR1 SQVTM, CDR2 ANQGSEA. CDR3 DNA sequence: TGCAGCGTTGTGGGTAGGGAGAACAATGAGCAGTTCTTC. Encoded protein: CSVVGRENNEQFF.

This clonotype has only a few counts. The rearrangement joins TRBV30 to TRBJ1-3; D is uncertain. This CDR3 region has 12 residues. The V and J ends lost 4 bases and 1 base respectively, with 5 bases between them. Per germline, CDR1 GTSNPN and CDR2 SVGIG (reference sequence). The DNA for the CDR3 is TGTGCCTGGAAAAGATCTGGAAACACCATATATTTT. Its translation is CAWKRSGNTIYF.

There are many counts of this clonotype. CDR3 in DNA: TGCAGCTACATCGCGGGCCGCGGGACAGATACGCAGTATTTT. Its translation is CSYIAGRGTDTQYF. V is TRBV29-1 and J is TRBJ2-3; possible D gene TRBD2, 5 bases. This CDR3 is built from 14 residues. The V end was cut by 8 bases, the J end by 3 bases, with 18 bases between. The germline V gene has CDR1 SQVTM and CDR2 ANQGSEA.

A remark on this clonotype: A much larger clone lies one base from this, so it may be a read error. The rearrangement joins TRBV4-2 to TRBJ2-7; D perhaps matches TRBD2 (5 bases). Germline CDR1 and CDR2: LGHNA and YNFKEQ. CDR3 size: 15 residues. CDR3: CARSRGPGYLGEQYF. In DNA form, the CDR3 reads TGTGCCAGAAGCCGGGGTCCTGGGTATTTGGGGGAGCAGTACTTC.

As regards this clonotype: Possible read error: a much larger clone is one base away. The chain carries TRBV20-1 and TRBJ1-6; D unresolved. The CDR3 loop spans 14 amino acids. Germline V CDR1 and CDR2: DFQATT, SNEGSKA (reference sequence). The germline V and J ends were trimmed by 6 bases and 6 bases, with 15 bases remaining between them. The CDR3: CSAPSRRGNSPLHF. In DNA form, the CDR3 reads TGCAGTGCCCCATCCAGGAGAGGTAATTCACCCCTCCACTTT.

This clonotype was found many times. V is TRBV20-1 and J is TRBJ2-2; D is undetermined. CDR1 is DFQATT and CDR2 is SNEGSKA in the germline V gene (reference sequence). This CDR3 region has 12 residues. V lost 2 bases to trimming and J lost 7 bases, with 8 bases between them. CDR3 DNA sequence: TGCAGTGCTAGAAAAGGAGACGGGGAGCTGTTTTTT. Translating gives CSARKGDGELFF.

V gene TRBV6-2 or TRBV6-3 combines with J gene TRBJ2-3; D possibly uses TRBD1 or TRBD2 (5 bases each). Germline V lookup: CDR1 MNHEY, CDR2 SVGEGT. Trimming took 7 bases from V and 12 from J, leaving 26 bases between them. This CDR3 is 15 amino acids long. CDR3 in amino acids: CASNERGPETDIQYF. The DNA of the CDR3 is TGTGCCAGCAATGAACGGGGACCGGAGACAGATATACAGTATTTT.